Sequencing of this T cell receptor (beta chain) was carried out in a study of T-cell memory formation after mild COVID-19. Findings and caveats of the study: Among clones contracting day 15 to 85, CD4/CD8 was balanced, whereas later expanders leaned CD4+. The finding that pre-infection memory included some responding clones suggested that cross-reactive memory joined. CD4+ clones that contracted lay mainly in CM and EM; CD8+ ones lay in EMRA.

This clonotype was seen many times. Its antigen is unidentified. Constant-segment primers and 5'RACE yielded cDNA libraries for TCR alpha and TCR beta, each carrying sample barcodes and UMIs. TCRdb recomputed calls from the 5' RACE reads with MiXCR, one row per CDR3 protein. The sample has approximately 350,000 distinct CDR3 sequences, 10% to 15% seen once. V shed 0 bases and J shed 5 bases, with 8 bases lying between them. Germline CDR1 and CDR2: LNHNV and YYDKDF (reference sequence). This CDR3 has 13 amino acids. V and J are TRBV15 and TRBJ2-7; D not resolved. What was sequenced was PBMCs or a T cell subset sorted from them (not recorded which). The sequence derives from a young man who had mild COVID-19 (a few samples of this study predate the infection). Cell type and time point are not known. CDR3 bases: TGTGCCACCAGCAGAGATCCGACGCACGAGCAGTACTTC. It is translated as CATSRDPTHEQYF.